The following is a T cell receptor beta chain sequence with its context. Profiled with immunoSEQ multiplex PCR; TCRdb holds only in-frame clones, not every one. The sample has approximately 230,000 clones, around 84% seen once; the top ten hold about 20%. These data belong to a study of blood T cell repertoires in COVID-19. The CDR3 has 17 amino acids. J gave up 0 bases and V 2 bases, and 5 bases lay outside the gene matches. Germline loops: CDR1 SGHNT, CDR2 YYREEE (reference sequence). The clonotype comes from a young man with active or convalescent COVID-19. The chain uses TRBV5-4 and TRBJ2-1, with 10 bases matching TRBD2. The material sequenced was peripheral blood. CDR3 nucleotides: TGTGCCAGCAGCTTCTCAGCGGGGGGGTACTCCTACAATGAGCAGTTCTTC. Its translation is CASSFSAGGYSYNEQFF.